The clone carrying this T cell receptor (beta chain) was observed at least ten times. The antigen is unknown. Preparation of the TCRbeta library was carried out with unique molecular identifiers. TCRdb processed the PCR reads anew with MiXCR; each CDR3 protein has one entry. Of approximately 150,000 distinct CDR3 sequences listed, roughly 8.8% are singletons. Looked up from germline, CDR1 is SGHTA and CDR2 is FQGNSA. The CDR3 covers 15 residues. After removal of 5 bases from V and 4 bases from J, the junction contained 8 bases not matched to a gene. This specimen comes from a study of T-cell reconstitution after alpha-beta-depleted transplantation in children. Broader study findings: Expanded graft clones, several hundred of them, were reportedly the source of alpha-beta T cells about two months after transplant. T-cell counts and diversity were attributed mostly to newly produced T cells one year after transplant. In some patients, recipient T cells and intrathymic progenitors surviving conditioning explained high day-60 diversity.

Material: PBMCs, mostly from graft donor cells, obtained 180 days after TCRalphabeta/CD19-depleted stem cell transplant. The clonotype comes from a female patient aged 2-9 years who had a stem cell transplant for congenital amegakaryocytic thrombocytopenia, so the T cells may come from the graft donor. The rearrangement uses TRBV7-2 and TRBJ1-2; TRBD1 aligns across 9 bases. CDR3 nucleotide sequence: TGTGCCAGCAGCCTCGGGACAGGGTCGGGCTATGGCTACACCTTC. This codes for CASSLGTGSGYGYTF.